This passage covers 3 T cell receptor beta chains from one sample sequenced in a study of CD8 T cells in ankylosing spondylitis. Study-level points and caveats: Blood of patients with ankylosing spondylitis appeared to be characterized by a TCR beta motif of several highly homologous variants.

MiXCR, applied by TCRdb to the 5' RACE reads, yields one record per CDR3 protein. The table shows more than 650,000 distinct CDR3 sequences, with about 12% occurring only once. Antigens for these TCRs are unknown. Sequenced: blood, either unsorted or a sorted T cell fraction (not recorded which). The receptors were sampled from a male donor with ankylosing spondylitis.

CDR3 residues: CASSRTGRDYGYTF. The CDR3 DNA reads as TGTGCCAGCAGCCGGACAGGGCGGGACTATGGCTACACCTTC. The chain is built from TRBV7-8 and TRBJ1-2; 8 bases align to TRBD1. V shed 5 bases and J 3 bases; nucleotides not matched to a gene: 5. The germline CDR1 and CDR2 sequences are SGHVS and FQNEAQ. This CDR3 comprises 14 residues.

The chain has TRBV7-2 and TRBJ1-5, with D perhaps matching TRBD1 (6 bases). Germline assignment: CDR1 SGHTA and CDR2 FQGNSA. This CDR3 contains 13 residues. V shed 5 bases and J shed 7 bases, with 12 bases lying between them. In DNA form, the CDR3 reads TGTGCCAGCAGCGACGACAGGTTCCAGCCCCAGCATTTT. It translates to CASSDDRFQPQHF.

The rearrangement joins TRBV24-1 to TRBJ2-3; D gene ambiguous. The CDR3 is 14 amino acids. The germline CDR1 and CDR2 sequences are KGHDR and SFDVKD. Trimming removed 0 bases at V and 5 bases at J, with 8 bases between. CDR3 residues: CATSDLLLGDTQYF. CDR3 DNA sequence: TGTGCCACCAGTGATTTGCTCCTCGGAGATACGCAGTATTTT.